This T cell receptor (beta chain) appears in the sequencing data of a study of blood T cell repertoires in COVID-19 (dated by TCRdb to about 2020). For the wider study: Samples from collaborators originated in the United States, Italy and Spain and spanned both the acute and convalescent phases of COVID-19. The prospective study material was composed of cDNA or gDNA derived from T cells, B-cell-depleted T cells, or PBMCs. The dataset comprised deeply sampled blood TCRbeta repertoires from subjects exposed to, actively infected with, or recovered from COVID-19. The repertoires were released in a freely available public database intended as a resource for research on the immune response to SARS-CoV-2. The samples were drawn from the first 160 participants of the ongoing ImmuneRACE study and from 1,254 subjects provided by 6 global collaborators. A de-identified subject ID, COVID-19 status, age in years and sex were almost always included in the sample metadata. Where available, HLA class I and class II types were taken from metadata supplied by the sample provider and were not determined by assay-based typing.

TCRbeta CDR3 regions were amplified from genomic DNA using the immunoSEQ Assay, a bias-controlled multiplex PCR. The source study handled its data this way. Nucleated cell counts per sample were estimated from amplification of reference gene primers within the assay. To quantify the absolute abundance of each unique TCRbeta CDR3 rearrangement, sequence reads were collapsed and filtered. For each sample, productive Simpson clonality was calculated as the square root of Simpson's diversity index across productive rearrangements. Not all clones reach the TCRdb copy of this immuneACCESS table, which keeps in-frame sequences only. Checked studies attribute under half of the gap to unresolved V genes and leave the rest unexplained. That table furnishes V, J and clone size, whereas the DNA furnished D and trimming. Present in this sample are over 130,000 clones, around 87% of which were seen just once. Of the sample, 3.5% to 4.5% is held by the ten largest clones.

With regard to this clone: Its target antigen remains unknown. Per-base qualities were not stored, and no clone one base away is much larger.

Each collaborating institution followed its own protocols to collect whole blood in K2EDTA tubes. For TCRbeta analysis, collaborator samples were shipped as frozen whole blood, as isolated PBMCs, or as DNA extracted from either sample type. The investigation overall reported the following: Clinical and demographic metadata were provided uncurated, with the amount varying by source and participant.

The CDR3 holds 15 amino acids from the cysteine to the phenylalanine. CDR3 DNA only is kept here, 45 bases in frame from base 1. In the germline V gene, CDR1 corresponds to SGHTA and CDR2 to FQGNSA. V trim: 6 bases; J trim: 2 bases; unmatched bases: 6. This TCR derives from a woman in her fifties or sixties with active or convalescent COVID-19. The chain was built from TRBV7-2 and TRBJ2-3; 9 nucleotides in the junction match TRBD2. The sample consisted of peripheral blood. The CDR3: CASSSGGGPTDTQYF. DNA sequence: TGTGCCAGCAGTAGCGGGGGTGGGCCCACAGATACGCAGTATTTT. The reference TRBV7-2 and TRBJ2-3 proteins fill in what lies around the CDR3, so the full variable domain reads GAGVSQSPSNKVTEKGKDVELRCDPISGHTALYWYRQSLGQGLEFLIYFQGNSAPDKSGLPSDRFSAERTGGSVSTLTIQRTQQEDSAVYLCASSSGGGPTDTQYFGPGTRLTVL.